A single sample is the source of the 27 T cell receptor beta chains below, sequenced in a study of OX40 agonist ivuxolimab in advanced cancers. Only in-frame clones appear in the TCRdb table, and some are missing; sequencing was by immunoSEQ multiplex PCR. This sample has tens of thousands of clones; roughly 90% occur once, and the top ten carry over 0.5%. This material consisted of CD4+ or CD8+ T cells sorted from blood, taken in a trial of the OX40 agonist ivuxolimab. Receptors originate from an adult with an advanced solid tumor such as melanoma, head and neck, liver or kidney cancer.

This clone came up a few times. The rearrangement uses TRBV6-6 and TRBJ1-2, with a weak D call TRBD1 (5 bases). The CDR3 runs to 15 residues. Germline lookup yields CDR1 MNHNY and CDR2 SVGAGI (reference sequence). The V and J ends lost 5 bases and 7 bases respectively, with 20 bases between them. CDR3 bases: TGTGCCAGCAGTGGGGCGCAGGGCCTCTTAAGTGGCTACACCTTC. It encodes CASSGAQGLLSGYTF.

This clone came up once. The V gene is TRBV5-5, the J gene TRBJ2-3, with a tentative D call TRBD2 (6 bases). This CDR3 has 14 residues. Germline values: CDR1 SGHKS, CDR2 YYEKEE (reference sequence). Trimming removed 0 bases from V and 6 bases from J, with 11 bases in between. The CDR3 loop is CASSLGGMGDTQYF. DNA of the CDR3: TGTGCCAGCAGCTTGGGCGGGATGGGGGATACGCAGTATTTT.

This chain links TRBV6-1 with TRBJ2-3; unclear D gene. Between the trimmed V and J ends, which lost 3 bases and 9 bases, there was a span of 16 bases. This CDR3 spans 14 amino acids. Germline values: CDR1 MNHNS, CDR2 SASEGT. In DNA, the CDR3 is TGTGCCAGCAGTGACCCGAAGGCCCCTCTGACGCAGTATTTT. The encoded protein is CASSDPKAPLTQYF.

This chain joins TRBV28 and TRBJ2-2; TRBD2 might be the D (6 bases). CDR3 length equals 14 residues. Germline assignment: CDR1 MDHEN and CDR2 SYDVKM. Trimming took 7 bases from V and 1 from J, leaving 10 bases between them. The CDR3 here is CASTRGGNTGELFF. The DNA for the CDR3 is TGTGCCAGCACTAGGGGAGGGAACACCGGGGAGCTGTTTTTT.

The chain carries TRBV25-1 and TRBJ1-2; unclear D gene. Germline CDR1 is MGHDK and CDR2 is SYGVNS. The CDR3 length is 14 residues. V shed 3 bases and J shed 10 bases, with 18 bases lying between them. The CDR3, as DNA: TGTGCCAGCAGTGACCCCCTCGGGCTTTCGCTCTACACCTTC. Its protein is CASSDPLGLSLYTF.

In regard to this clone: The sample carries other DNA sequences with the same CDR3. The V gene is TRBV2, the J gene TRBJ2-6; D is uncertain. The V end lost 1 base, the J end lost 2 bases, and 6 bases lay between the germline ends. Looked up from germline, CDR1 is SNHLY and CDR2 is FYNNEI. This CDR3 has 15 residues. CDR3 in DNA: TGTGCCAGCAGTGAAGAAGGGACTGGGGCCAACGTCCTGACTTTC. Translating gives CASSEEGTGANVLTF.

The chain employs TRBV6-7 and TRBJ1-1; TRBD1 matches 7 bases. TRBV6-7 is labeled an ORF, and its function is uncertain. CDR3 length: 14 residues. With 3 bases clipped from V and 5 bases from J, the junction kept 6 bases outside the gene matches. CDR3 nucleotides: TGTGCCAGCAGTTATTTCCCAGGGGGTACTGAAGCTTTCTTT. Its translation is CASSYFPGGTEAFF.

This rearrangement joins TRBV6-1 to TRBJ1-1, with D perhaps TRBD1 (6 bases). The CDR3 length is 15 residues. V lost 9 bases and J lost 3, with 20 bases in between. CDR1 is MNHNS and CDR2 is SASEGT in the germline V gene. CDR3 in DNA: TGTGCCAGTCTCCTTTGGGGGGGCGGGTACACTGAAGCTTTCTTT. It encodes CASLLWGGGYTEAFF.

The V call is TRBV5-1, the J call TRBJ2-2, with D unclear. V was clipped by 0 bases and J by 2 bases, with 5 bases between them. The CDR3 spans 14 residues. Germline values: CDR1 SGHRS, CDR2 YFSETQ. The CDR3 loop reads CASSLASNTGELFF. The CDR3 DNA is TGCGCCAGCAGCTTGGCCAGTAACACCGGGGAGCTGTTTTTT.

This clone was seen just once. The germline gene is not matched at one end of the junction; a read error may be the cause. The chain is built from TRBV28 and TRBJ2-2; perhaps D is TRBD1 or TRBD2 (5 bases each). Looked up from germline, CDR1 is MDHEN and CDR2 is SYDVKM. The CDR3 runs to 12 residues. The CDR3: CASCLDTGELLF. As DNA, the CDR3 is TGTGCCAGCTGTTTGGACACCGGGGAGCTGCTTTTT.

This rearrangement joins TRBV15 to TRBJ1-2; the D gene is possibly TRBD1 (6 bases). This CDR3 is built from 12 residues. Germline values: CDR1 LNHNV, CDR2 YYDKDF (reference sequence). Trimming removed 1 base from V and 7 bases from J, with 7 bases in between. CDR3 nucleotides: TGTGCCACCAGCAGAGGAGGGGGTGGCTACACCTTC. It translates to CATSRGGGGYTF.

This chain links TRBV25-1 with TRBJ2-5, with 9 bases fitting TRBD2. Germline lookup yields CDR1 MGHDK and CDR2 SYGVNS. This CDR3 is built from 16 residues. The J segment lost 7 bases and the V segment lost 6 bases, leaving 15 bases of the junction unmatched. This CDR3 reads CASSRGSGSSFVTQYF. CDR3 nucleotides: TGTGCCAGCAGCAGGGGTAGCGGGAGTTCGTTCGTGACCCAGTACTTC.

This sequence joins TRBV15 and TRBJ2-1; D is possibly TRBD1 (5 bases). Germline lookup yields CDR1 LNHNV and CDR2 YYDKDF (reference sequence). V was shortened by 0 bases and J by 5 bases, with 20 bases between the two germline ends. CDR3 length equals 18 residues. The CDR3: CATSRDHPRVSSDNEQFF. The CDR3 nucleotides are TGTGCCACCAGCAGAGATCACCCCAGGGTTTCATCGGACAATGAGCAGTTCTTC.

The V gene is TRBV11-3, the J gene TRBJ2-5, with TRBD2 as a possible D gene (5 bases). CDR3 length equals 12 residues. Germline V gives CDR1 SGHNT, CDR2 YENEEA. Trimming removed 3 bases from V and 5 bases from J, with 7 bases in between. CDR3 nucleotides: TGTGCCAGCAGCTTGAGGGTTGAGACCCAGTACTTC. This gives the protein CASSLRVETQYF. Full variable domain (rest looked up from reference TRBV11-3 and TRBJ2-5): EAGVVQSPRYKIIEKKQPVAFWCNPISGHNTLYWYLQNLGQGPELLIRYENEEAVDDSQLPKDRFSAERLKGVDSTLKIQPAELGDSAVYLCASSLRVETQYFGPGTRLLVL.

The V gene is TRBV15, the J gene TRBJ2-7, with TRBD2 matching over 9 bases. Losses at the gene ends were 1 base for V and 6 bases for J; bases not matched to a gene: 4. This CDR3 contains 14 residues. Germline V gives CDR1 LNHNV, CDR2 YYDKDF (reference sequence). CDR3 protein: CATSRGERGAEQYF. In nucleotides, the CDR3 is TGTGCCACCAGCAGAGGTGAGCGGGGGGCCGAGCAGTACTTC.

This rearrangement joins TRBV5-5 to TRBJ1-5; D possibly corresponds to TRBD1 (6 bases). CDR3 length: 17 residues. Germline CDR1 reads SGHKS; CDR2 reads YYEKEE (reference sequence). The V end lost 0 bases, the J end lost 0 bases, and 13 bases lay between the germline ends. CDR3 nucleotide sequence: TGTGCCAGCAGCTTGGGGAACGGACAGTATAGCAATCAGCCCCAGCATTTT. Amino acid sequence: CASSLGNGQYSNQPQHF.

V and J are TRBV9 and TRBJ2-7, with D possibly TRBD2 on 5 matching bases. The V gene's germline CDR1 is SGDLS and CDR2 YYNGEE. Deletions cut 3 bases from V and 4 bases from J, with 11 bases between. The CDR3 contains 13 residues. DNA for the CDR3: TGTGCCAGCAGCGAATCGGGCGGGTACGAGCAGTACTTC. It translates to CASSESGGYEQYF.

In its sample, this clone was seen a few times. CDR3 sequence (DNA): TGTGCCAGCAACCGCGCAAGAGCGGGAGGGCCTGGGCCCCAGTACTTC. Amino acids: CASNRARAGGPGPQYF. The chain employs TRBV6-6 and TRBJ2-5, with 10 nucleotides matching TRBD2. The CDR3 is 16 amino acids. The trim removed 7 bases at V and 9 bases at J, leaving 17 bases unmatched. Germline CDR1 reads MNHNY; CDR2 reads SVGAGI (reference sequence).

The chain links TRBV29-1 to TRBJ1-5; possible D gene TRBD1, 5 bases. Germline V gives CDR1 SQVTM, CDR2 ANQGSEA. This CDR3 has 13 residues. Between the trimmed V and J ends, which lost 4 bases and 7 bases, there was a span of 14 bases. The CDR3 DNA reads TGCAGCGTTGGTCAGGGTGTTGGACAGCCCCAGCATTTT. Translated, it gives CSVGQGVGQPQHF.

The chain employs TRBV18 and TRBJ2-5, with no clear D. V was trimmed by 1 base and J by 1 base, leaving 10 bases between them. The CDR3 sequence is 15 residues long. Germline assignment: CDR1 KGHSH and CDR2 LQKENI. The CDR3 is CASSPRLGIQETQYF. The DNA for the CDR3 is TGTGCCAGCTCACCACGCCTAGGGATCCAAGAGACCCAGTACTTC.

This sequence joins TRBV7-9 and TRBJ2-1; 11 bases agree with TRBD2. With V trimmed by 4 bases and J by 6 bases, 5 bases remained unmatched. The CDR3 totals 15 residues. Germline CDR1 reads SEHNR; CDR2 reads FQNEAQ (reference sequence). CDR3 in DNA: TGTGCCAGCAGCTCACTAGCGGGAGTAACCAATGAGCAGTTCTTC. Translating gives CASSSLAGVTNEQFF. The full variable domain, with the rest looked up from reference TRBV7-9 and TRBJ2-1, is DTGVSQNPRHKITKRGQNVTFRCDPISEHNRLYWYRQTLGQGPEFLTYFQNEAQLEKSRLLSDRFSAERPKGSFSTLEIQRTEQGDSAMYLCASSSLAGVTNEQFFGPGTRLTVL.

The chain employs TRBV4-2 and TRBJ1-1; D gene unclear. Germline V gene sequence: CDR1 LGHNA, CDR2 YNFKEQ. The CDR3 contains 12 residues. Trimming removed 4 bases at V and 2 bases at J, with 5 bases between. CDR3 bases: TGTGCCAGCAGCCGACAAAACACTGAAGCTTTCTTT. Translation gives CASSRQNTEAFF.

CDR3 nucleotides: TGTGCCAGCAGCACACGACGCCCCGGGGGAGAGGGAAACACCATATATTTT. Its translation is CASSTRRPGGEGNTIYF. The chain is built from TRBV21-1 and TRBJ1-3. TRBV21-1 is recorded as a pseudogene. The CDR3 loop spans 17 amino acids.

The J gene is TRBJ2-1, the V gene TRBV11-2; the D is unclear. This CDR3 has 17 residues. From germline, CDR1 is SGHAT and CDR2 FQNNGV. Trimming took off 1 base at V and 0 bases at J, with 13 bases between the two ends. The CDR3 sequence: CASSLGSLWSSYNEQFF. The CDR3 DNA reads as TGTGCCAGCAGCTTAGGAAGCCTGTGGAGCTCCTACAATGAGCAGTTCTTC.

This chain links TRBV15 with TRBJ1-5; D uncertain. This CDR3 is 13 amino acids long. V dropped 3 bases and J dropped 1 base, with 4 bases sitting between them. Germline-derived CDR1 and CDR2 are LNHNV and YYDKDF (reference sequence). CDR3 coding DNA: TGTGCCACCAGCAGTCAAAGCAATCAGCCCCAGCATTTT. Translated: CATSSQSNQPQHF.

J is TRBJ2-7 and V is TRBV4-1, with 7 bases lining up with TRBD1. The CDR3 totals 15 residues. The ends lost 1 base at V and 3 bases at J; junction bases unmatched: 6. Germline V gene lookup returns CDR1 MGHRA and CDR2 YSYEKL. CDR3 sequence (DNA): TGCGCCAGCAGCCAAGGGTCTGCAGGGGGCTACGAGCAGTACTTC. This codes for CASSQGSAGGYEQYF.

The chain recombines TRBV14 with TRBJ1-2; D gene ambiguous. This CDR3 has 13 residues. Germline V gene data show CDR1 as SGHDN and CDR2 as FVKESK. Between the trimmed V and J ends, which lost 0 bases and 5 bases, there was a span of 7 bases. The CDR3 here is CASSQDRGYGYTF. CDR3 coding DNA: TGTGCCAGCAGCCAAGATCGAGGGTATGGCTACACCTTC.